This is a list of T cell receptor beta chains from one sample in a study of CD8 T cells in Susac syndrome. One entry per CDR3 protein results from TCRdb running MiXCR on the immunoSEQ multiplex PCR reads. The sample includes about 210,000 distinct CDR3 sequences, 95% seen only once; the top ten take 0.08% to 0.095%. Sequencing was done on a sample of CD4+ T cells from PBMCs. Receptor source: a human donor with multiple sclerosis. CDR3s include the opening cysteine and the closing phenylalanine or tryptophan. Each record gives: CDR3 length, V gene, D gene, J gene, clone size, CDR3 protein. D genes are given only for firm matches. Size is stated for part of the rows, as once, few or many counts, or as a class when the clone is expanded.

cdr3_length: 15
v_call: TRBV9
d_call: TRBD2
j_call: TRBJ2-5
clone_size: once
cdr3_aa: CASSVAVSGSETQYF

cdr3_length: 13
v_call: TRBV20-1
d_call: .
j_call: TRBJ1-1
clone_size: .
cdr3_aa: CNAKQPMNTEAFF

cdr3_length: 12
v_call: TRBV25-1
d_call: .
j_call: TRBJ2-7
clone_size: .
cdr3_aa: CASTHNSYEQYF

cdr3_length: 10
v_call: TRBV28
d_call: .
j_call: TRBJ2-1
clone_size: .
cdr3_aa: CASGRDEQFF

cdr3_length: 15
v_call: TRBV3-1
d_call: .
j_call: TRBJ2-7
clone_size: once
cdr3_aa: CASSQALSGSYEQYF

cdr3_length: 14
v_call: TRBV2
d_call: .
j_call: TRBJ2-6
clone_size: few
cdr3_aa: CASSDRSGANVLTF

cdr3_length: 12
v_call: TRBV7-2
d_call: .
j_call: TRBJ2-4
clone_size: once
cdr3_aa: CASSLRLEPQYF

cdr3_length: 12
v_call: TRBV29-1
d_call: .
j_call: TRBJ2-5
clone_size: .
cdr3_aa: CSVIRGPETQYF

cdr3_length: 10
v_call: TRBV20-1
d_call: TRBD2
j_call: TRBJ2-1
clone_size: .
cdr3_aa: CSTGTSGQFF

cdr3_length: 15
v_call: TRBV15
d_call: .
j_call: TRBJ2-1
clone_size: .
cdr3_aa: CATSRDQGTYNEQFF

cdr3_length: 14
v_call: TRBV2
d_call: .
j_call: TRBJ1-5
clone_size: .
cdr3_aa: CASSGVGDWEPQHF

cdr3_length: 16
v_call: TRBV4-1
d_call: TRBD1
j_call: TRBJ2-7
clone_size: .
cdr3_aa: CASSQGVGQGVGEQYF

cdr3_length: 15
v_call: TRBV25-1
d_call: .
j_call: TRBJ2-7
clone_size: .
cdr3_aa: CASSEFSSGHYEQYF

cdr3_length: 14
v_call: TRBV3-1
d_call: TRBD2
j_call: TRBJ2-3
clone_size: .
cdr3_aa: CASNLRGREWTQYF

cdr3_length: 16
v_call: TRBV5-1
d_call: TRBD2
j_call: TRBJ2-2
clone_size: .
cdr3_aa: CASSPPRGEGTGELFF

cdr3_length: 13
v_call: TRBV7-9
d_call: .
j_call: TRBJ2-5
clone_size: .
cdr3_aa: CASSSRPVETQYF

cdr3_length: 13
v_call: TRBV15
d_call: TRBD1
j_call: TRBJ1-4
clone_size: .
cdr3_aa: CATSLGTGRELFF

cdr3_length: 13
v_call: TRBV20-1
d_call: TRBD1
j_call: TRBJ1-6
clone_size: once
cdr3_aa: CSAWDSDGAPLHF

cdr3_length: 14
v_call: TRBV12-5
d_call: .
j_call: TRBJ1-1
clone_size: .
cdr3_aa: CASGLGHTGTEAFF

cdr3_length: 12
v_call: TRBV3-1
d_call: .
j_call: TRBJ2-5
clone_size: .
cdr3_aa: CASSQGGETQYF

cdr3_length: 12
v_call: TRBV29-1
d_call: TRBD1
j_call: TRBJ2-1
clone_size: .
cdr3_aa: CSGDRYYNEQFF

cdr3_length: 14
v_call: TRBV4-1
d_call: TRBD1
j_call: TRBJ2-7
clone_size: .
cdr3_aa: CASRKQGGLYEQYF

cdr3_length: 13
v_call: TRBV20-1
d_call: TRBD1
j_call: TRBJ2-7
clone_size: .
cdr3_aa: CSARGQGGYEQYF

cdr3_length: 14
v_call: TRBV3-1
d_call: .
j_call: TRBJ1-2
clone_size: .
cdr3_aa: CASSQHAGDVGYTF

cdr3_length: 15
v_call: TRBV30
d_call: TRBD1
j_call: TRBJ2-1
clone_size: .
cdr3_aa: CAWSTGTGTYNEQFF

cdr3_length: 13
v_call: TRBV5-4
d_call: .
j_call: TRBJ1-2
clone_size: .
cdr3_aa: CASSLVAGYGYTF

cdr3_length: 16
v_call: TRBV24-1
d_call: .
j_call: TRBJ1-5
clone_size: .
cdr3_aa: CATSDLKGLIPPPWHF

cdr3_length: 14
v_call: TRBV7-6
d_call: .
j_call: TRBJ1-6
clone_size: .
cdr3_aa: CASSLVGKNSPLHF

cdr3_length: 14
v_call: TRBV4-2
d_call: .
j_call: TRBJ1-2
clone_size: .
cdr3_aa: CASSPGQSGYGYTF

cdr3_length: 12
v_call: TRBV2
d_call: TRBD1
j_call: TRBJ2-7
clone_size: .
cdr3_aa: CASSGTGYEQYF

cdr3_length: 16
v_call: TRBV15
d_call: TRBD1
j_call: TRBJ2-1
clone_size: .
cdr3_aa: CATSSRTGGFVNEQFF

cdr3_length: 13
v_call: TRBV30
d_call: TRBD1
j_call: TRBJ2-7
clone_size: once
cdr3_aa: CAYQDRGYGEQYF

cdr3_length: 22
v_call: TRBV4-2
d_call: TRBD2
j_call: TRBJ2-1
clone_size: .
cdr3_aa: CASSQVTTPRAGGPNFYNEQFF

cdr3_length: 14
v_call: TRBV12-3/TRBV12-4
d_call: TRBD1
j_call: TRBJ2-7
clone_size: .
cdr3_aa: CASNIQGSSYEQYF

cdr3_length: 16
v_call: TRBV19
d_call: TRBD1
j_call: TRBJ2-1
clone_size: .
cdr3_aa: CASSIGRDRASGEQFF

cdr3_length: 17
v_call: TRBV9
d_call: TRBD1
j_call: TRBJ2-7
clone_size: .
cdr3_aa: CASSEGDLQGALDEQYF

cdr3_length: 14
v_call: TRBV3-1
d_call: .
j_call: TRBJ2-7
clone_size: .
cdr3_aa: CASSQVANNYEQYF

cdr3_length: 13
v_call: TRBV18
d_call: .
j_call: TRBJ1-1
clone_size: .
cdr3_aa: CASSSRQAYEAFF

cdr3_length: 16
v_call: TRBV4-1
d_call: .
j_call: TRBJ2-7
clone_size: .
cdr3_aa: CASSQDSGAVGIVQYF

cdr3_length: 15
v_call: TRBV30
d_call: .
j_call: TRBJ2-1
clone_size: once
cdr3_aa: CAWSTLGGPYNEQFF

cdr3_length: 14
v_call: TRBV7-3
d_call: .
j_call: TRBJ2-5
clone_size: few
cdr3_aa: CASSLISFEETQYF

cdr3_length: 14
v_call: TRBV27
d_call: TRBD1
j_call: TRBJ1-1
clone_size: .
cdr3_aa: CASSPDRRNTEAFF

cdr3_length: 16
v_call: TRBV3-1
d_call: TRBD2
j_call: TRBJ2-5
clone_size: .
cdr3_aa: CASSQASGGPRETQYF

cdr3_length: 18
v_call: TRBV5-1
d_call: .
j_call: TRBJ2-3
clone_size: .
cdr3_aa: CASSRGAGAHSSTDTQYF